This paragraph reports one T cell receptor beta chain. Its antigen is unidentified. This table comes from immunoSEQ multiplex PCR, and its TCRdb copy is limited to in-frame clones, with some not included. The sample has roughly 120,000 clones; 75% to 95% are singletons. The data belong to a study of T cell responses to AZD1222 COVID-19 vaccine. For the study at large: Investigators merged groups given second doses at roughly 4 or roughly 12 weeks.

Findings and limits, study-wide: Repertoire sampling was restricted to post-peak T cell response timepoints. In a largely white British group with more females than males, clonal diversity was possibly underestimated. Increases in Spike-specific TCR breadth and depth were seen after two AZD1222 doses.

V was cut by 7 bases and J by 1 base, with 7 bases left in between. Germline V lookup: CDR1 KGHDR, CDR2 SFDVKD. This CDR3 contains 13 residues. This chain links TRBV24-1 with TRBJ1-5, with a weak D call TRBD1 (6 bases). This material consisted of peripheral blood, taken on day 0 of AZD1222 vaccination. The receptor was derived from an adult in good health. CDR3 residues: CATSQGSNQPQHF. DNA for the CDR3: TGTGCCACCAGCCAGGGGAGCAATCAGCCCCAGCATTTT.